These 30 T cell receptor beta chains originate from one sample sequenced in a study of cytomegalovirus exposure and HLA in healthy donors. The PCR had 60 Vbeta and 13 Jbeta primers. Using immunoSEQ multiplex PCR, the repertoire was profiled, and TCRdb retains in-frame clones only, with some absent. Found here are about 89,000 clones, roughly 76% of them singletons; the top ten hold around 1.5%. The sequencing sample was made of PBMCs. These receptors were collected from a male donor in good health and CMV-seronegative.

CDR3 sequence reads: CASSPDSPADTQYF. The CDR3 bases are TGCGCCAGCAGCCCGGACAGTCCCGCAGATACGCAGTATTTT. The chain combines TRBV5-1 with TRBJ2-3; the D gene is possibly TRBD1 (6 bases). The CDR3 has 14 amino acids. Germline V gives CDR1 SGHRS, CDR2 YFSETQ. V was pared by 4 bases and J by 4 bases, with 13 bases between.

The rearrangement joins TRBV30 to TRBJ1-1; 7 bases line up with TRBD1. CDR1 is GTSNPN and CDR2 is SVGIG in the germline V gene (reference sequence). The CDR3 runs 13 residues. The junction had 0 bases not matched to a gene; V was cut back by 2 bases and J by 0 bases. CDR3 loop: CAWSTGVNTEAFF. Here the CDR3 DNA reads TGTGCCTGGAGTACAGGGGTGAACACTGAAGCTTTCTTT.

The rearrangement joins TRBV29-1 to TRBJ2-7, with D maybe TRBD2 (5 bases). The CDR3 loop spans 12 amino acids. Germline CDR1 reads SQVTM; CDR2 reads ANQGSEA. V was shortened by 4 bases and J by 2 bases, with 9 bases between the two germline ends. The CDR3 region is CSVVKGAYEQYF. For the CDR3, the DNA is TGCAGCGTTGTTAAGGGAGCCTACGAGCAGTACTTC.

This chain joins TRBV6-1 and TRBJ1-6, with 8 bases lining up with TRBD1. The germline gives CDR1 MNHNS, CDR2 SASEGT. The ends lost 7 bases at V and 6 bases at J; junction bases unmatched: 8. The CDR3 loop spans 15 amino acids. The CDR3: CASNPGTGGNSPLHF. CDR3 nucleotide sequence: TGTGCCAGCAACCCCGGTACAGGGGGTAATTCACCCCTCCACTTT.

This clone has more than one count but fewer than ten. CDR3 sequence: CASSLAMAGGPNEQFF. The CDR3 nucleotides read TGTGCCAGCAGCTTGGCAATGGCGGGGGGGCCCAATGAGCAGTTCTTC. This chain uses TRBV5-6 with TRBJ2-1, with TRBD2 matching over 9 bases. Germline values: CDR1 SGHDT, CDR2 YYEEEE. J was trimmed by 6 bases and V by 0 bases; bases with no gene match: 7. The CDR3 consists of 16 residues.

The chain couples TRBV7-2 to TRBJ2-4; a possible D gene is TRBD1 (6 bases). The germline V and J ends were trimmed by 2 bases and 7 bases, with 12 bases remaining between them. This CDR3 spans 14 amino acids. Per the germline V gene, CDR1 is SGHTA and CDR2 is FQGNSA. DNA of the CDR3: TGTGCCAGCAGCTTACAGGCAGGGGATAACATTCAGTACTTC. Translating gives CASSLQAGDNIQYF.

The rearrangement uses TRBV10-2 and TRBJ2-7; D is unresolved. The CDR3 extends over 16 amino acids. V lost 2 bases and J 3 bases, leaving 17 bases between the germline ends. Germline loops: CDR1 WSHSY, CDR2 SAAADI. The chain's CDR3 is CASSEVGVAVVYEQYF. For the CDR3, the DNA is TGCGCCAGCAGTGAGGTCGGTGTTGCTGTCGTCTACGAGCAGTACTTC.

This chain joins TRBV11-3 and TRBJ1-1; D is unresolved. The CDR3 is 13 residues long. V lost 2 bases to trimming and J lost 2 bases, with 6 bases between them. Germline CDR1 and CDR2: SGHNT and YENEEA. DNA of the CDR3: TGTGCCAGCAGCTTACAGGAAAACACTGAAGCTTTCTTT. The encoded protein is CASSLQENTEAFF.

The table lists this clone with a count of one. This chain links TRBV4-1 with TRBJ2-7, with D possibly being TRBD1 (5 bases). V was pared by 1 base and J by 0 bases, with 13 bases between. The CDR3 is 16 amino acids. CDR1 MGHRA and CDR2 YSYEKL come from the germline V gene. As DNA, the CDR3 is TGCGCCAGCAGCCAAGCTATAGGGGCTAGCTCCTACGAGCAGTACTTC. Its translation: CASSQAIGASSYEQYF.

The chain uses TRBV30 and TRBJ2-1, with 7 bases matching TRBD1. Germline values: CDR1 GTSNPN, CDR2 SVGIG (reference sequence). This CDR3 region has 12 residues. The V and J ends lost 5 bases and 4 bases, in that order; junction bases with no gene match: 2. CDR3 DNA sequence: TGTGCCTGGGGACAGGATTACAATGAGCAGTTCTTC. This translates into CAWGQDYNEQFF. The entire variable domain, with the rest obtained from reference TRBV30 and TRBJ2-1, is as follows: SQTIHQWPATLVQPVGSPLSLECTVEGTSNPNLYWYRQAAGRGLQLLFYSVGIGQISSEVPQNLSASRPQDRQFILSSKKLLLSDSGFYLCAWGQDYNEQFFGPGTRLTVL.

This clone was seen more than once but under ten times. The chain employs TRBV28 and TRBJ1-1, with D perhaps TRBD1 (5 bases). V was pared by 5 bases and J by 6 bases, with 19 bases between. Germline loops: CDR1 MDHEN, CDR2 SYDVKM. The CDR3 extends over 15 amino acids. The CDR3, as DNA: TGTGCCAGCAGTCGCGCGAGGGGAGGTAGCCCTGAAGCTTTCTTT. It yields the protein CASSRARGGSPEAFF. Full variable domain (remainder filled in from reference TRBV28 and TRBJ1-1): DVKVTQSSRYLVKRTGEKVFLECVQDMDHENMFWYRQDPGLGLRLIYFSYDVKMKEKGDIPEGYSVSREKKERFSLILESASTNQTSMYLCASSRARGGSPEAFFGQGTRLTVV.

The chain joins TRBV7-2 to TRBJ2-5; 11 nucleotides agree with TRBD2. With V trimmed by 1 base and J by 3 bases, 4 bases remained unmatched. Germline V gene lookup returns CDR1 SGHTA and CDR2 FQGNSA. This CDR3 contains 16 residues. This CDR3 is CASSLGLAGPKETQYF. The CDR3 DNA reads as TGTGCCAGCAGCTTAGGACTAGCGGGACCCAAAGAGACCCAGTACTTC.

J is TRBJ2-7 and V is TRBV7-8; no clear D. The ends were cut back, 5 bases at V and 3 bases at J, with 8 bases in the middle. This CDR3 comprises 12 residues. Germline V gene sequence: CDR1 SGHVS, CDR2 FQNEAQ. CDR3 sequence: CASSPSVYEQYF. CDR3 nucleotide sequence: TGTGCCAGCAGCCCCTCGGTCTACGAGCAGTACTTC.

This clone was seen a few times. V usage is TRBV5-1 and J usage is TRBJ2-6, with 8 bases matching TRBD1. V shed 5 bases and J 2 bases; nucleotides not matched to a gene: 9. CDR3 length: 17 residues. The V gene's germline CDR1 is SGHRS and CDR2 YFSETQ. The CDR3 DNA reads TGCGCCAGCAGGGCAGGGGGCGCCGTCACTGGGGCCAACGTCCTGACTTTC. Translation: CASRAGGAVTGANVLTF.

V usage is TRBV29-1 and J usage is TRBJ2-1; possible D gene TRBD2, 5 bases. CDR1 and CDR2 (germline): SQVTM, ANQGSEA. Trimming stripped 7 bases from V and 7 bases from J, with 14 bases between. The CDR3 runs 12 residues. CDR3 in DNA: TGCAGCGCAGGACTGGGTGAGAATGAGCAGTTCTTC. It encodes CSAGLGENEQFF.

The chain uses TRBV7-2 and TRBJ1-1, with TRBD1 identical over 8 bases. Per the germline V gene, CDR1 is SGHTA and CDR2 is FQGNSA. J lost 5 bases, V lost 5 bases, and 13 bases had no gene match. This CDR3 has 16 amino acids. The CDR3 DNA follows: TGTGCCAGCAGCCCCCGCAGGACAGGGATAGATACTGAAGCTTTCTTT. It is translated as CASSPRRTGIDTEAFF.

V gene TRBV7-9 combines with J gene TRBJ1-2, with D perhaps matching TRBD1 (5 bases). There are 15 residues in the CDR3. V was shortened by 3 bases and J by 1 base, with 12 bases between the two germline ends. CDR1 is SEHNR and CDR2 is FQNEAQ in the germline V gene (reference sequence). CDR3 in amino acids: CASSFGTALNYGYTF. The CDR3 DNA reads TGTGCCAGCAGCTTTGGGACTGCACTTAACTATGGCTACACCTTC.

This rearrangement joins TRBV7-2 to TRBJ2-7, with D unresolved. The V gene's germline CDR1 is SGHTA and CDR2 FQGNSA. The CDR3 is made up of 11 amino acids. Trimming left V 4 bases short and J 3 bases short, with 4 bases between. The CDR3 loop is CASSSIYEQYF. The DNA of the CDR3 is TGTGCCAGCAGCTCAATCTACGAGCAGTACTTC.

CDR3 in amino acids: CASSSGNSYGYTF. CDR3 in DNA: TGTGCCAGCAGTTCGGGGAACAGCTATGGCTACACCTTC. The chain couples TRBV5-6 to TRBJ1-2; D remains ambiguous. The germline CDR1 and CDR2 sequences are SGHDT and YYEEEE. This CDR3 region has 13 residues. V was clipped by 5 bases and J by 4 bases, with 12 bases between them.

The chain joins TRBV19 to TRBJ2-1; 8 bases align to TRBD2. This CDR3 comprises 15 residues. Trimming cost V 7 bases and J 7 bases; bases outside gene matches: 12. Per germline, CDR1 LNHDA and CDR2 SQIVND (reference sequence). In DNA, the CDR3 is TGTGCCAGTACCCAAGGACTAGCCTGGAGGAATGAGCAGTTCTTC. Translating gives CASTQGLAWRNEQFF.

This chain joins TRBV4-1 and TRBJ1-5; D uncertain. V was clipped by 4 bases and J by 5 bases, with 18 bases between them. Germline V gene sequence: CDR1 MGHRA, CDR2 YSYEKL. The length of the CDR3 is 16 residues. The DNA for the CDR3 is TGCGCCAGCAGCCCAGAACACACAAGTACACATCAGCCCCAGCATTTT. The encoded protein is CASSPEHTSTHQPQHF.

V gene TRBV10-3 combines with J gene TRBJ1-1, with a weak D call TRBD1 (5 bases). V gave up 4 bases and J gave up 4 bases, with 10 bases separating them. This CDR3 contains 13 residues. CDR1 is ENHRY and CDR2 is SYGVKD in the germline V gene. CDR3 sequence: CAISAERGTEAFF. The CDR3 DNA is TGTGCCATCAGTGCGGAAAGGGGCACTGAAGCTTTCTTT.

The chain links TRBV11-3 to TRBJ2-7; no clear D gene. This CDR3 spans 13 amino acids. Trimming took off 5 bases at V and 5 bases at J, with 13 bases between the two ends. The germline V gene has CDR1 SGHNT and CDR2 YENEEA. DNA of the CDR3: TGTGCCAGCAGCCCGACCCGGAGTAACGAGCAGTACTTC. This sequence encodes CASSPTRSNEQYF.

There are a few counts of this clone. The V gene is TRBV7-2, the J gene TRBJ2-7, with 10 bases fitting TRBD1. V lost 4 bases and J lost 9; bases outside the gene matches: 9. CDR3 length: 14 residues. Looked up from germline, CDR1 is SGHTA and CDR2 is FQGNSA. CDR3 sequence: CASSSRDRGRGQYF. Here the CDR3 DNA reads TGTGCCAGCAGCTCCCGGGACAGGGGCCGAGGGCAGTACTTC.

The chain combines TRBV14 with TRBJ2-4; 12 nucleotides agree with TRBD2. Trimming removed 4 bases from V and 2 bases from J; junction bases left unmatched: 15. The CDR3 runs 20 residues. Germline CDR1 is SGHDN and CDR2 is FVKESK. The CDR3 here is CASSRRTSGKGWGPKNIQYF. In nucleotides, the CDR3 is TGTGCCAGCAGCCGTCGGACTAGCGGGAAGGGGTGGGGTCCCAAAAACATTCAGTACTTC.

The V and J genes are TRBV7-9 and TRBJ2-7; 7 nucleotides align to TRBD1. Germline CDR1 and CDR2: SEHNR and FQNEAQ (reference sequence). CDR3 size: 14 residues. The ends lost 5 bases at V and 7 bases at J; junction bases unmatched: 11. DNA for the CDR3: TGTGCCAGCAGCACTACCACAGGGGTCGGGGAGCAGTACTTC. Translated, it gives CASSTTTGVGEQYF.

The V call is TRBV6-5, the J call TRBJ1-5; 9 nucleotides align to TRBD1. CDR1 is MNHEY, CDR2 SVGAGI, per germline. The CDR3 is made up of 15 amino acids. Unmatched junction bases numbered 3, after V lost 3 bases and J lost 3 bases. The CDR3 coding sequence is TGTGCCAGCAGTTATACAGGGGGCCCCAATCAGCCCCAGCATTTT. This sequence encodes CASSYTGGPNQPQHF.

The chain has TRBV7-2 and TRBJ2-3; D remains unclear. Deletions cut 6 bases from V and 2 bases from J, with 6 bases between. The CDR3 contains 12 residues. Germline V gives CDR1 SGHTA, CDR2 FQGNSA. For the CDR3, the DNA is TGTGCCAGCAGTACCTACACAGATACGCAGTATTTT. Amino acid sequence: CASSTYTDTQYF. The full variable domain, its missing parts supplied by reference TRBV7-2 and TRBJ2-3, is GAGVSQSPSNKVTEKGKDVELRCDPISGHTALYWYRQSLGQGLEFLIYFQGNSAPDKSGLPSDRFSAERTGGSVSTLTIQRTQQEDSAVYLCASSTYTDTQYFGPGTRLTVL.

This clone has more than one count but fewer than ten. This chain joins TRBV4-1 and TRBJ2-1, with 8 bases lining up with TRBD2. This CDR3 comprises 15 residues. The trim removed 1 base at V and 8 bases at J, leaving 7 bases unmatched. Germline V gene sequence: CDR1 MGHRA, CDR2 YSYEKL. The CDR3 reads CASSQGSGGVDEQFF. The CDR3 DNA reads TGCGCCAGCAGCCAAGGCAGCGGGGGCGTCGATGAGCAGTTCTTC.

The chain employs TRBV6-5 and TRBJ2-2; no clear D gene. CDR1 and CDR2 from the germline V gene are MNHEY and SVGAGI. The V gene lost 6 bases and the J gene lost 2 bases, with 7 bases spanning the gap. The CDR3 sequence is 13 residues long. CDR3 loop: CASRRGNTGELFF. The DNA for the CDR3 is TGTGCCAGCAGACGAGGCAACACCGGGGAGCTGTTTTTT.